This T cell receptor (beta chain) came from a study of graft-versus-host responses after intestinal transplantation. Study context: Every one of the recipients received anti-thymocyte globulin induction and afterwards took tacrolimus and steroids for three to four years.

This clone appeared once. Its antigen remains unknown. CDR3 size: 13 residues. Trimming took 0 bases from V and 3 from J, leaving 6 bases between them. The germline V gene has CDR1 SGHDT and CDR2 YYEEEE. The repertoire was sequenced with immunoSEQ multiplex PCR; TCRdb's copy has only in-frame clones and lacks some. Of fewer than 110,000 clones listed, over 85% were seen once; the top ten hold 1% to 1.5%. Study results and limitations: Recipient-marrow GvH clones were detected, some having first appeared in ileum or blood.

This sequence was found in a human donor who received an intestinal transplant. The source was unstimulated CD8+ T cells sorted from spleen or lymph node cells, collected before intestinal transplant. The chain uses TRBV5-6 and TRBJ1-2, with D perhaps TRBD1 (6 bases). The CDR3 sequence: CASSLEGDYGYTF. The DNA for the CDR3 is TGTGCCAGCAGCTTGGAGGGGGACTATGGCTACACCTTC.